This TCR beta chain was observed in a study of T cells in Graves' hyperthyroidism and ophthalmopathy. This clonotype came up many times. The study included ophthalmopathy patients with Clinical Activity Score at least 3, NOSPECS grade at least 4 and duration under 3 months. Amplification targeted TCR beta CDR3 regions from RNA transcripts. The HTBI set primed first-round TCR CDR3 RT-PCR. One entry per CDR3 protein, called by TCRdb with MiXCR from the multiplex PCR reads. This sample has about 58,000 distinct CDR3 sequences, with 49% found just once. This CDR3 region has 15 residues. J lost 3 bases, V lost 7 bases, and 7 bases had no gene match. The germline gives CDR1 WSHSY, CDR2 SAAADI.

The chain recombines TRBV10-2 with TRBJ2-7; TRBD2 aligns across 12 bases. Sequencing was carried out using blood. The clonotype originates from a woman under 40 with Graves' ophthalmopathy. The CDR3 spells CASIRLAGAHYEQYF. The CDR3 nucleotides read TGCGCCAGCATTCGACTAGCGGGAGCTCACTACGAGCAGTACTTC.